This T cell receptor beta chain was sequenced in a study of PD-L1 blockade in urothelial cancer. The protocol was immunoSEQ multiplex PCR, while the TCRdb copy is restricted to in-frame clones and leaves out a portion. The sample lists under 45,000 clones, 82% seen once, with more than 15% in the top ten. The source material was PBMCs, sampled around atezolizumab (anti-PD-L1) treatment. This sequence originates from a man aged 55-75 years with urothelial cancer.

The CDR3 DNA is TGTGCCAGCAGCCCGAGGGGGGGGCTACAAGAGACCCAGTACTTC. Amino acid sequence: CASSPRGGLQETQYF. The rearrangement joins TRBV11-2 to TRBJ2-5, with D perhaps TRBD2 (7 bases). Trimming shortened V by 5 bases and J by 2 bases, and 15 bases separated the two germline ends. Germline values: CDR1 SGHAT, CDR2 FQNNGV. The CDR3 is 15 amino acids.